This T cell receptor beta chain was identified during a study of technical replicates of blood from several donors. The assay was immunoSEQ multiplex PCR, and TCRdb's table has in-frame clones only and misses some. The sample lists tens of thousands of clones, 93% occurring once. The CDR3 sequence is 16 residues long. The V gene lost 5 bases and the J gene lost 10 bases, with 25 bases spanning the gap. Germline assignment: CDR1 SGHAT and CDR2 FQDESV (reference sequence). The chain recombines TRBV11-1 with TRBJ2-3, with a tentative D call TRBD1 (6 bases). This TCR came from a human donor in good health. The sequencing sample was made of T cells isolated from PBMCs. In nucleotides, the CDR3 is TGTGCCAGCAGCCCTCATCAGGGGACCCTGAGGTTAGCGCAGTATTTT. Translated: CASSPHQGTLRLAQYF.